The source of this T cell receptor (beta chain) is a study of blood T cell repertoires in COVID-19. Study-level information: Specimens from acute and convalescent COVID-19 originated in the United States, Italy and Spain. PBMCs, B-cell-depleted T cells, or T cells were the source of the cDNA or gDNA that made up the material.

In the original workflow: Amplification with reference gene primers provided the estimates of nucleated cell counts. Produced via immunoSEQ multiplex PCR; TCRdb's table is partial and in-frame only. V and J calls and clone size are copied from that table; D and trimming were computed from the DNA. The sample lists roughly 97,000 clones, roughly nine tenths occurring once. Germline V gives CDR1 LGHNA, CDR2 YNFKEQ. V lost 3 bases, J lost 2 bases, and 13 bases stayed unmatched. CDR3 size: 21 residues. Sample: peripheral blood. V and J are TRBV4-2 and TRBJ2-1; 16 positions match TRBD2. The TCR was taken from a human donor in a cohort sampled during active COVID-19. The CDR3, as DNA: TGTGCCAGCAGCCAGCGCCCAGGGACTAGCGGGGGGGTAGGGGCCTACAATGAGCAGTTCTTC. Encoded protein: CASSQRPGTSGGVGAYNEQFF.